These 10 T cell receptor beta chains share one sample of origin, sequenced in a study of OX40 agonist ivuxolimab in advanced cancers. Generated by immunoSEQ multiplex PCR, the TCRdb table keeps only in-frame clones and is missing some. Altogether over 30,000 clones are present, more than 75% being singletons, with the ten largest covering less than 25%. The sample consisted of CD4+ or CD8+ T cells sorted from blood, taken in a trial of the OX40 agonist ivuxolimab. The receptors here all came from an adult with an advanced solid tumor such as melanoma, head and neck, liver or kidney cancer.

CDR3 protein: CASSQGLGESYGYTF. In DNA form, the CDR3 reads TGCGCCAGCAGCCAAGGACTTGGCGAGTCCTATGGCTACACCTTC. The genes are TRBV4-3 and TRBJ1-2; D gene unclear. The CDR3 is 15 residues long. Trimming removed 1 base from V and 4 bases from J, with 13 bases in between. Germline CDR1 LGHNA, CDR2 YSLEER.

The chain recombines TRBV6-5 with TRBJ2-2; D not resolved. The V gene's germline CDR1 is MNHEY and CDR2 SVGAGI. The germline V and J ends were trimmed by 0 bases and 7 bases, with 6 bases remaining between them. The CDR3 runs to 13 residues. The chain's CDR3 is CASSYSFNGELFF. The CDR3 DNA reads TGTGCCAGCAGTTACTCTTTTAACGGGGAGCTGTTTTTT.

The genes are TRBV7-2 and TRBJ1-1, with TRBD1 matching 9 bases. V lost 5 bases and J lost 5; bases outside the gene matches: 9. CDR1 SGHTA and CDR2 FQGNSA come from the germline V gene. The CDR3 extends over 15 amino acids. CDR3 residues: CASSKDRGRWTEAFF. Here the CDR3 DNA reads TGTGCCAGCAGCAAGGACAGGGGTCGATGGACTGAAGCTTTCTTT.

The rearrangement uses TRBV28 and TRBJ1-4; D ambiguous. The V and J ends lost 3 bases and 7 bases respectively, with 3 bases between them. CDR1 MDHEN and CDR2 SYDVKM come from the germline V gene. CDR3 length equals 11 residues. The CDR3 spells CASSFAEKLFF. The CDR3 region has the DNA TGTGCCAGCAGTTTCGCTGAAAAACTGTTTTTT.

The chain has TRBV28 and TRBJ1-5; D is uncertain. V lost 6 bases and J lost 4, with 13 bases in between. Germline V gene sequence: CDR1 MDHEN, CDR2 SYDVKM. This CDR3 region has 14 residues. CDR3 residues: CASRTGFRNQPQHF. CDR3 DNA sequence: TGTGCCAGCAGGACGGGATTTCGGAATCAGCCCCAGCATTTT.

This clone was seen once. V gene TRBV14 combines with J gene TRBJ2-7; D unclear. The germline V and J ends were trimmed by 3 bases and 0 bases, with 9 bases remaining between them. CDR1 and CDR2 from the germline V gene are SGHDN and FVKESK. CDR3 length: 14 residues. The CDR3 loop reads CASSQYLSSYEQYF. The DNA of the CDR3 is TGTGCCAGCAGCCAGTACTTGAGCTCCTACGAGCAGTACTTC. The variable domain in full, with the rest retrieved from reference TRBV14 and TRBJ2-7, is EAGVTQFPSHSVIEKGQTVTLRCDPISGHDNLYWYRRVMGKEIKFLLHFVKESKQDESGMPNNRFLAERTGGTYSTLKVQPAELEDSGVYFCASSQYLSSYEQYFGPGTRLTVT.

The rearrangement joins TRBV11-2 to TRBJ2-5; no clear D. The V end was cut by 1 base, the J end by 5 bases, with 8 bases between. This CDR3 region has 13 residues. Germline V lookup: CDR1 SGHAT, CDR2 FQNNGV. The chain's CDR3 is CASSLGLGETQYF. As DNA, the CDR3 is TGTGCCAGCAGCTTAGGTCTAGGGGAGACCCAGTACTTC.

This chain joins TRBV4-3 and TRBJ2-1; perhaps TRBD1 as D (6 bases). Trimming took 0 bases from V and 5 from J, leaving 14 bases between them. CDR3 length equals 16 residues. Germline V gives CDR1 LGHNA, CDR2 YSLEER. CDR3 coding DNA: TGCGCCAGCAGCCAAGAAAACCAGGGGCCCAACAATGAGCAGTTCTTC. It codes for CASSQENQGPNNEQFF.

V usage is TRBV7-2 and J usage is TRBJ2-7; D possibly uses TRBD1 or TRBD2 (5 bases each). Germline loops: CDR1 SGHTA, CDR2 FQGNSA. The CDR3 consists of 16 residues. V was pared by 3 bases and J by 2 bases, with 17 bases between. CDR3 DNA sequence: TGTGCCAGCAGCTTGGGTCGGGGCGGCGCCACCTACGAGCAGTACTTC. This gives the protein CASSLGRGGATYEQYF.

The chain combines TRBV5-1 with TRBJ1-2; D might be TRBD1 (5 bases). CDR1 and CDR2 from the germline V gene are SGHRS and YFSETQ. The CDR3 consists of 15 residues. V lost 3 bases to trimming and J lost 5 bases, with 17 bases between them. The CDR3 is CASSSGRPGGYGYTF. The CDR3 coding sequence is TGCGCCAGCAGCTCGGGACGGCCGGGAGGGTATGGCTACACCTTC.